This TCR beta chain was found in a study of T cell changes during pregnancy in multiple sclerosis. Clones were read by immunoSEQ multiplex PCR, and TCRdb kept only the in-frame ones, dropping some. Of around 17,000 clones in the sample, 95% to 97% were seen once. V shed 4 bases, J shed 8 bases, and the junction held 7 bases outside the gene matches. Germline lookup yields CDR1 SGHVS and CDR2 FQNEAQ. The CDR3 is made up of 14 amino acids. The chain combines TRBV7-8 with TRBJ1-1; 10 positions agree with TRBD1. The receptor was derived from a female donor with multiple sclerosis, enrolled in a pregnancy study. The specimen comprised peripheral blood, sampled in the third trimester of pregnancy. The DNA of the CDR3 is TGTGCCAGCAGCTACGGGACAGGGGTATCGGAAGCTTTCTTT. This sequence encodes CASSYGTGVSEAFF.